Listed below are T cell receptor beta chains from one sample, sequenced in a study of response to subunit inactivated influenza vaccine. Using its own MiXCR run on the RT-PCR reads, TCRdb lists one record per CDR3 protein. Found here are around 520,000 distinct CDR3 sequences, about an eighth of them singletons; the top ten hold approximately 10%. The source material was PBMCs from blood, sampled on the day of vaccination. These receptors came from a man aged 50 or older who received an inactivated influenza vaccine. Both conserved end residues are part of each CDR3. D genes are given only for firm matches. Clone size, where shown, is once, few, many, or a class for clones that have expanded.

V gene: TRBV5-1
J gene: TRBJ2-6
clone size: few
D gene: .
CDR3 DNA: TGCGCCAGCAGCTTGCCGATAGGTGCCGGGGCCAACGTCCTGACTTTC
CDR3 protein: CASSLPIGAGANVLTF

V gene: TRBV30
J gene: TRBJ2-7
clone size: few
D gene: TRBD2
CDR3 DNA: TGTGCCTGGAGTGTCGGGGGGACCTCCTACGAGCAGTACTTC
CDR3 protein: CAWSVGGTSYEQYF

V gene: TRBV6-1
J gene: TRBJ2-7
clone size: many
D gene: .
CDR3 DNA: TGTGCCAGCAGCCTGAGACCAAGCCTCTCCTACGAGCAGTACTTC
CDR3 protein: CASSLRPSLSYEQYF

V gene: TRBV3-1
J gene: TRBJ1-5
clone size: few
D gene: .
CDR3 DNA: TGTGCCAGCAGCCAATCCACAGCTTCCAATCAGCCCCAGCATTTT
CDR3 protein: CASSQSTASNQPQHF

V gene: TRBV20-1
J gene: TRBJ1-1
clone size: few
D gene: .
CDR3 DNA: TGCAGTGCTAGAGGTCCCACAGTTAACACTGAAGCTTTCTTT
CDR3 protein: CSARGPTVNTEAFF

V gene: TRBV20-1
J gene: TRBJ2-2
clone size: .
D gene: .
CDR3 DNA: TGCAGTGCTAGAGACGTCCGCACCGGGGAGCTGTTTTTT
CDR3 protein: CSARDVRTGELFF

V gene: TRBV20-1
J gene: TRBJ2-7
clone size: few
D gene: TRBD1
CDR3 DNA: TGCAGTGCATCGGACAGGGACAGGTCCTACGAGCAGTACTTC
CDR3 protein: CSASDRDRSYEQYF

V gene: TRBV5-1
J gene: TRBJ1-2
clone size: .
D gene: TRBD1
CDR3 DNA: TGCGCCAGCAGCTCCGTTCGACAGGGCAACTATGGCTACACCTTC
CDR3 protein: CASSSVRQGNYGYTF

V gene: TRBV6-5
J gene: TRBJ2-5
clone size: .
D gene: .
CDR3 DNA: TGTGCCAGCAGTTACTCGACTCTACAAGAGACCCAGTACTTC
CDR3 protein: CASSYSTLQETQYF

V gene: TRBV6-1
J gene: TRBJ1-2
clone size: few
D gene: .
CDR3 DNA: TGTGCCAGCAGTGCCCCAGGGGCCCCCTATGGCTACACCTTC
CDR3 protein: CASSAPGAPYGYTF

V gene: TRBV7-8
J gene: TRBJ2-7
clone size: .
D gene: TRBD1
CDR3 DNA: TGTGCCAGCAGCTTAGAGAACAGGGGATGGACCTACGAGCAGTACTTC
CDR3 protein: CASSLENRGWTYEQYF

V gene: TRBV4-2
J gene: TRBJ2-4
clone size: few
D gene: TRBD1
CDR3 DNA: TGTGCCAGCAGCGGAGGGGGTCAGGGGGCCGGCATTCAGTACTTC
CDR3 protein: CASSGGGQGAGIQYF

V gene: TRBV19
J gene: TRBJ1-2
clone size: .
D gene: TRBD1
CDR3 DNA: TGTGCCAGTGCCTGGACAGGGCGCGGCTACACCTTC
CDR3 protein: CASAWTGRGYTF

V gene: TRBV9
J gene: TRBJ2-1
clone size: few
D gene: TRBD2
CDR3 DNA: TGTGCCAGCAGCGTAGTTACTAGCGGCCCTTACAATGAGCAGTTCTTC
CDR3 protein: CASSVVTSGPYNEQFF

V gene: TRBV7-8
J gene: TRBJ2-1
clone size: .
D gene: .
CDR3 DNA: TGTGCCAGCAGCAAACTTGACTACAATGAGCAGTTCTTC
CDR3 protein: CASSKLDYNEQFF

V gene: TRBV27
J gene: TRBJ1-2
clone size: .
D gene: .
CDR3 DNA: TGTGCCAGCAGTTTTGGCGGGGGACGTGGCTACACCTTC
CDR3 protein: CASSFGGGRGYTF

V gene: TRBV12-3/TRBV12-4
J gene: TRBJ1-5
clone size: many
D gene: TRBD1
CDR3 DNA: TGTGCCAGCAGATCCCCCCTTCCGGGACAGGGGGCAATTGGCAATCAGCCCCAGCATTTT
CDR3 protein: CASRSPLPGQGAIGNQPQHF

V gene: TRBV27
J gene: TRBJ2-7
clone size: .
D gene: .
CDR3 DNA: TGTGCCAGCAGTTTAGCCTCGCGGACCTCCTACGAGCAGTACTTC
CDR3 protein: CASSLASRTSYEQYF

V gene: TRBV5-1
J gene: TRBJ1-1
clone size: many
D gene: .
CDR3 DNA: TGCGCCAGCAGGAGGACGGGGATGAACACTGAAGCTTTCTTT
CDR3 protein: CASRRTGMNTEAFF

V gene: TRBV7-9
J gene: TRBJ2-5
clone size: few
D gene: TRBD2
CDR3 DNA: TGTGCCAGCAGCTCATGGTTGGGGGGGAGCCAAGAGACCCAGTACTTC
CDR3 protein: CASSSWLGGSQETQYF

V gene: TRBV7-2
J gene: TRBJ2-3
clone size: many
D gene: .
CDR3 DNA: TGTGCCAGCAGCCCCCAACGTGGGGCAGATACGCAGTATTTT
CDR3 protein: CASSPQRGADTQYF

V gene: TRBV7-2
J gene: TRBJ2-3
clone size: .
D gene: .
CDR3 DNA: TGTGCCAGCAGCCCACAGGGAGTCGGGGTGGGTACGCAGTATTTT
CDR3 protein: CASSPQGVGVGTQYF

V gene: TRBV30
J gene: TRBJ1-3
clone size: .
D gene: TRBD1
CDR3 DNA: TGTGCCTTGAGCCGGGACAGGAGTGGAAACACCATATATTTT
CDR3 protein: CALSRDRSGNTIYF

V gene: TRBV7-9
J gene: TRBJ1-6
clone size: few
D gene: .
CDR3 DNA: TGTGCCAGCAGCTTAGAGTCCGTCTCTTCTGGATCACCCCTCCACTTT
CDR3 protein: CASSLESVSSGSPLHF

V gene: TRBV20-1
J gene: TRBJ2-7
clone size: few
D gene: TRBD2
CDR3 DNA: TGCAGTGCTAGGCCGCTAGCGGGGACCGACATCTCCTACGAGCAGTACTTC
CDR3 protein: CSARPLAGTDISYEQYF

V gene: TRBV24-1
J gene: TRBJ2-5
clone size: many
D gene: .
CDR3 DNA: TGTGCCACCAGTGATTTCGTCCGGGACACCTGGGGGGAGACCCAGTACTTC
CDR3 protein: CATSDFVRDTWGETQYF

V gene: TRBV28
J gene: TRBJ1-4
clone size: many
D gene: TRBD1
CDR3 DNA: TGTGCCAGCAGCCGACAGGGGCTCGTTGAAAAACTGTTTTTT
CDR3 protein: CASSRQGLVEKLFF

V gene: TRBV5-1
J gene: TRBJ2-2
clone size: many
D gene: .
CDR3 DNA: TGCGCCAGCAGCGCACTGAACACCGGGGAGCTGTTTTTT
CDR3 protein: CASSALNTGELFF

V gene: TRBV12-3/TRBV12-4
J gene: TRBJ2-7
clone size: few
D gene: TRBD1
CDR3 DNA: TGTGCCAGCAGTCCGTGGACAGGGGGCTCCTACGAGCAGTACTTC
CDR3 protein: CASSPWTGGSYEQYF

V gene: TRBV6-6
J gene: TRBJ2-3
clone size: few
D gene: .
CDR3 DNA: TGTGCCAGCAGTAACACTAGTTTCGCGCAGTATTTT
CDR3 protein: CASSNTSFAQYF

V gene: TRBV14
J gene: TRBJ2-2
clone size: few
D gene: TRBD2
CDR3 DNA: TGTGCCAGCAGCCCCCTCGGGGGGGCCGGCGGGGAGCTGTTTTTT
CDR3 protein: CASSPLGGAGGELFF

V gene: TRBV24-1
J gene: TRBJ2-5
clone size: few
D gene: .
CDR3 DNA: TGTGCCACCAGTGAGGTAGCACACGACCGGGAGACCCAGTACTTC
CDR3 protein: CATSEVAHDRETQYF

V gene: TRBV4-3
J gene: TRBJ2-7
clone size: .
D gene: .
CDR3 DNA: TGCGCCAGCAGCCAAGGGGACCCAGCGTCCGGCTACGAGCAGTACTTC
CDR3 protein: CASSQGDPASGYEQYF

V gene: TRBV10-3
J gene: TRBJ2-1
clone size: .
D gene: .
CDR3 DNA: TGTGCCATCAGTGACCCGGGGCTTACCGATGAGCAGTTCTTC
CDR3 protein: CAISDPGLTDEQFF

V gene: TRBV5-1
J gene: TRBJ2-7
clone size: .
D gene: TRBD1
CDR3 DNA: TGCGCCAGCAGCGGATTCCTCCGGGACAGGGGGCTCTACGAGCAGTACTTC
CDR3 protein: CASSGFLRDRGLYEQYF

V gene: TRBV5-6
J gene: TRBJ1-2
clone size: few
D gene: .
CDR3 DNA: TGTGCCAGCAGCTTGCGATTTACAAACTATGGCTACACCTTC
CDR3 protein: CASSLRFTNYGYTF

V gene: TRBV4-1
J gene: TRBJ2-1
clone size: few
D gene: TRBD1
CDR3 DNA: TGCGCCAGCAGCCAAGGGGACAGGGGGCCCAATGAGCAGTTCTTC
CDR3 protein: CASSQGDRGPNEQFF

V gene: TRBV5-1
J gene: TRBJ2-1
clone size: .
D gene: .
CDR3 DNA: TGCGCCAGCAGCCCCAGGGACGACCGGAATGAGCAGTTCTTC
CDR3 protein: CASSPRDDRNEQFF

V gene: TRBV5-6
J gene: TRBJ1-6
clone size: few
D gene: .
CDR3 DNA: TGTGCCAGCAGCCCACGGGACGGTTGGACACCCCTCCACTTT
CDR3 protein: CASSPRDGWTPLHF

V gene: TRBV4-3
J gene: TRBJ1-1
clone size: .
D gene: .
CDR3 DNA: TGCGCCAGCAGCCAGGGGCCCTATCTGAACACTGAAGCTTTCTTT
CDR3 protein: CASSQGPYLNTEAFF

V gene: TRBV11-2
J gene: TRBJ2-5
clone size: few
D gene: .
CDR3 DNA: TGTGCCAGCAGCTTAGATCTTTACAGCCAAGAGACCCAGTACTTC
CDR3 protein: CASSLDLYSQETQYF

V gene: TRBV12-3/TRBV12-4
J gene: TRBJ1-1
clone size: .
D gene: TRBD1
CDR3 DNA: TGTGCCAGCAGTGTGACAGGGAAGAACACTGAAGCTTTCTTT
CDR3 protein: CASSVTGKNTEAFF

V gene: TRBV6-1
J gene: TRBJ2-1
clone size: .
D gene: .
CDR3 DNA: TGTGCCAGCACTACATTAAAGGGCGGCTCAGGATACAATGAGCAGTTCTTC
CDR3 protein: CASTTLKGGSGYNEQFF

V gene: TRBV6-1
J gene: TRBJ1-1
clone size: many
D gene: .
CDR3 DNA: TGTGCCAGCAGTCCCCGGGGGGGGCGAAGGGCTGAAGCTTTCTTT
CDR3 protein: CASSPRGGRRAEAFF

V gene: TRBV6-5
J gene: TRBJ1-5
clone size: .
D gene: TRBD1
CDR3 DNA: TGTGCCAGCAGTTACGCTACAGGGGGCCTAGAGCAGCCCCAGCATTTT
CDR3 protein: CASSYATGGLEQPQHF

V gene: TRBV10-3
J gene: TRBJ2-7
clone size: many
D gene: .
CDR3 DNA: TGTGCCATCAGTGGACAGAGCTACGAGCAGTACTTC
CDR3 protein: CAISGQSYEQYF

V gene: TRBV4-3
J gene: TRBJ2-2
clone size: few
D gene: TRBD1
CDR3 DNA: TGCGCCAGCAGCCAAGAAACGACAGGGCAAACCGGGGAGCTGTTTTTT
CDR3 protein: CASSQETTGQTGELFF

V gene: TRBV29-1
J gene: TRBJ2-5
clone size: .
D gene: .
CDR3 DNA: TGCAGCGTTGAAAGTCAGCTCGCGACCCAGTACTTC
CDR3 protein: CSVESQLATQYF

V gene: TRBV12-3/TRBV12-4
J gene: TRBJ1-2
clone size: .
D gene: .
CDR3 DNA: TGTGCCAGCAGTTTAGCGGGTTTGCAGGGCTACGGCTACACCTTC
CDR3 protein: CASSLAGLQGYGYTF

V gene: TRBV6-5
J gene: TRBJ1-5
clone size: few
D gene: .
CDR3 DNA: TGTGCCAGCAGTTACCCAGGTAGCAATCAGCCCCAGCATTTT
CDR3 protein: CASSYPGSNQPQHF

V gene: TRBV7-8
J gene: TRBJ1-3
clone size: many
D gene: TRBD1
CDR3 DNA: TGTGCCAGCAGCAAGGGACAGTCAGGAAACACCATATATTTT
CDR3 protein: CASSKGQSGNTIYF

V gene: TRBV12-3/TRBV12-4
J gene: TRBJ1-2
clone size: few
D gene: .
CDR3 DNA: TGTGCCAGCAGCTACGCCTCCGCCCCGGATGGCTACACCTTC
CDR3 protein: CASSYASAPDGYTF